This T cell receptor (beta chain) was captured in a study of blood T cell repertoires in COVID-19. Study in general: Donors in the United States, Italy and Spain gave samples during acute or convalescent COVID-19.

The germline V gene has CDR1 MGHDK and CDR2 SYGVNS. Deletions cut 3 bases from V and 4 bases from J, with 15 bases between. CDR3 length: 15 amino acids. Authors' methods: Counts of nucleated cells, estimated from reference gene primer amplification, were obtained. Repertoires were generated with immunoSEQ multiplex PCR, while TCRdb's copy carries only in-frame clones and drops some. The V and J calls and clone size are taken from that table; D and trimming were inferred from the DNA. Among roughly 500,000 clones listed, 80% to 90% were seen once. The sequence came from a human donor in a cohort sampled during active COVID-19. V and J are TRBV25-1 and TRBJ2-5, with D possibly matching TRBD2 (5 bases). Input material: peripheral blood. CDR3 loop: CASSDISSKGETQYF. CDR3 sequence (DNA): TGTGCCAGCAGTGACATTTCTAGCAAGGGAGAGACCCAGTACTTC.